This entry lists 15 T cell receptor beta chains sequenced from one sample in a study of response to subunit inactivated influenza vaccine. From the RT-PCR reads, TCRdb called clonotypes with MiXCR, one entry per CDR3 protein. The repertoire holds some 570,000 distinct CDR3 sequences, with about 11% as singletons. The same data also contributed to another study, on T cells expressing NK-cell markers. According to that study: UMI-tagged 5'RACE template switching yielded the TCR beta cDNA.

The specimen comprised PBMCs from blood, sampled on the day of vaccination. These receptors all come from a man aged 50 to 60 who received an inactivated influenza vaccine.

This sequence joins TRBV7-2 and TRBJ1-1; D remains ambiguous. The V and J ends lost 10 bases and 1 base respectively, with 13 bases between them. The CDR3 has 13 residues. CDR1 and CDR2 (germline): SGHTA, FQGNSA. The CDR3 nucleotides are TGTGCCACTCAGGTCTTGAAGAACACTGAAGCTTTCTTT. Encoded protein: CATQVLKNTEAFF.

The V gene is TRBV20-1, the J gene TRBJ2-1; TRBD2 aligns across 11 bases. J was trimmed by 6 bases and V by 7 bases; bases with no gene match: 8. This CDR3 contains 14 residues. Germline CDR1 is DFQATT and CDR2 is SNEGSKA (reference sequence). The chain's CDR3 is CSGVAGGVGNEQFF. The CDR3 region has the DNA TGCAGTGGCGTAGCGGGAGGGGTGGGCAATGAGCAGTTCTTC.

This clonotype was recorded many times. This chain's CDR3 is CSVGGIQGTQETQYF. The CDR3 region has the DNA TGCAGCGTTGGGGGTATACAGGGGACCCAAGAGACCCAGTACTTC. The V gene is TRBV29-1, the J gene TRBJ2-5; 7 bases agree with TRBD1. This CDR3 is built from 15 residues. CDR1 and CDR2 (germline): SQVTM, ANQGSEA. Unmatched junction bases numbered 9, after V lost 4 bases and J lost 1 base.

This clonotype came up a few times. The rearrangement uses TRBV20-1 and TRBJ2-1, with D hard to call. The CDR3 runs 13 residues. Germline CDR1 reads DFQATT; CDR2 reads SNEGSKA (reference sequence). The V gene lost 6 bases and the J gene lost 2 bases, with 11 bases spanning the gap. DNA of the CDR3: TGCAGTGCGAAGTCCGGAGCCTACAATGAGCAGTTCTTC. This gives the protein CSAKSGAYNEQFF.

This clonotype was seen repeatedly, ten times or more. One end of the junction varies from germline; a read error may be responsible. This chain connects TRBV5-1 to TRBJ1-2, with TRBD1 as a possible D gene (6 bases). Looked up from germline, CDR1 is SGHRS and CDR2 is YFSETQ. The length of the CDR3 is 13 residues. The CDR3 DNA reads TGTGCCAGCAGTCTACAGGGAGACTATGGCTACACCTTC. It codes for CASSLQGDYGYTF.

This clonotype occurred many times. The CDR3 DNA reads as TGTGCCAGCAGTTACACCGGGACAGGGTATCAGTACTTC. It translates to CASSYTGTGYQYF. The chain recombines TRBV6-5 with TRBJ2-7; 9 bases line up with TRBD1. CDR1 is MNHEY and CDR2 is SVGAGI in the germline V gene. The V gene end was trimmed by 2 bases and the J gene end by 10 bases; junction bases not matched to a gene: 6. The CDR3 is made up of 13 amino acids.

V gene TRBV7-2 combines with J gene TRBJ1-5; weak D call: TRBD1 (5 bases). Germline lookup yields CDR1 SGHTA and CDR2 FQGNSA. The CDR3 sequence is 15 residues long. V lost 1 base to trimming and J lost 4 bases, with 11 bases between them. CDR3 protein: CASSLVGAWNQPQHF. The CDR3 DNA reads as TGTGCCAGCAGCTTAGTTGGGGCATGGAATCAGCCCCAGCATTTT.

This chain's CDR3 is CASKREIGTGELFF. The CDR3 DNA is TGTGCCAGCAAGCGGGAAATTGGTACCGGGGAGCTGTTTTTT. The V and J genes are TRBV2 and TRBJ2-2; 7 nucleotides align to TRBD2. The germline V gene encodes CDR1 SNHLY and CDR2 FYNNEI. After removal of 7 bases from V and 5 bases from J, the junction contained 7 bases not matched to a gene. This CDR3 spans 14 amino acids.

The CDR3, as DNA: TGCGCCAGCAGCTTGGGCCCTCTAGGCCTCGTTGAGCAGTTCTTC. The encoded protein is CASSLGPLGLVEQFF. The chain recombines TRBV5-1 with TRBJ2-1; D is ambiguous. The CDR3 totals 15 residues. Germline lookup yields CDR1 SGHRS and CDR2 YFSETQ. V dropped 0 bases and J dropped 9 bases, with 16 bases sitting between them.

This clonotype was recorded a few times. V is TRBV15 and J is TRBJ2-3; TRBD2 agrees at 12 bases. V was pared by 5 bases and J by 4 bases, with 10 bases of the junction left unmatched. CDR1 and CDR2 (germline): LNHNV, YYDKDF (reference sequence). CDR3 length equals 17 residues. This CDR3 reads CATSRLAGGPGADTQYF. CDR3 bases: TGTGCCACCAGCCGGCTAGCGGGAGGGCCAGGCGCAGATACGCAGTATTTT.

The chain carries TRBV27 and TRBJ2-7, with 7 bases fitting TRBD2. The CDR3 spans 14 residues. With 8 bases clipped from V and 6 bases from J, the junction kept 13 bases outside the gene matches. Germline CDR1 MNHEY, CDR2 SMNVEV (reference sequence). Here the CDR3 DNA reads TGTGCCAGCTCTCCCGGCGGGAGTCTTCTCGAGCAGTACTTC. It yields the protein CASSPGGSLLEQYF.

This clonotype occurred many times. The chain combines TRBV12-3 or TRBV12-4 with TRBJ1-5; D is unresolved. The CDR3 length is 13 residues. The germline V and J ends were trimmed by 5 bases and 9 bases, with 14 bases remaining between them. The CDR3 coding sequence is TGTGCCAGCAGTCCAAGGGTGGATGGGCCCCAGCATTTT. Its translation is CASSPRVDGPQHF.

The chain carries TRBV29-1 and TRBJ2-7; a possible D gene is TRBD2 (5 bases). The CDR3 runs 12 residues. Germline V gives CDR1 SQVTM, CDR2 ANQGSEA. Between the trimmed V and J ends, which lost 6 bases and 2 bases, there was a span of 11 bases. DNA for the CDR3: TGCAGCGTGGTGAGCGGTCCCTACGAGCAGTACTTC. Its protein is CSVVSGPYEQYF.

This rearrangement joins TRBV11-2 to TRBJ2-7; D call uncertain. The CDR3 spans 12 residues. V shed 0 bases and J shed 6 bases, with 6 bases lying between them. Germline assignment: CDR1 SGHAT and CDR2 FQNNGV. In DNA form, the CDR3 reads TGTGCCAGCAGCTTAGAAGGTGTCGAGCAGTACTTC. This sequence encodes CASSLEGVEQYF.

The chain is built from TRBV7-2 and TRBJ2-2; either TRBD1 or TRBD2 may fit D (6 bases each). The CDR3 is 17 amino acids. Germline assignment: CDR1 SGHTA and CDR2 FQGNSA. V shed 4 bases and J shed 4 bases, with 19 bases lying between them. The CDR3 here is CASSSRLTGAFTGELFF. CDR3 nucleotide sequence: TGTGCCAGCAGCTCGCGCCTCACGGGGGCCTTCACCGGGGAGCTGTTTTTT.